This T cell receptor beta chain comes out of a study of T-cell memory formation after mild COVID-19. Turning to the study itself: Clusters of TCRs were largely donor specific. Regarding the study as a whole: Clonal second-wave expansions that peaked on day 37 had unconfirmed SARS-CoV-2 specificity. The finding that pre-infection memory included some responding clones suggested that cross-reactive memory joined.

V lost 5 bases to trimming and J lost 2 bases, with 12 bases between them. This CDR3 has 14 residues. The germline gives CDR1 SGHVS, CDR2 FQNEAQ. A few counts support this clonotype. Its matching antigen is unknown. TCRdb re-analysed the 5' RACE reads in MiXCR, keeping a single row per CDR3 protein. Of roughly 40,000 distinct CDR3 sequences in the sample, roughly 6.6% were seen once. Sequencing used PBMCs or a T cell subset sorted from them (not recorded which). The sequence came from an adult who had mild COVID-19 (a few samples of this study predate the infection). Cell type and time point are not known. This chain connects TRBV7-8 to TRBJ1-2; no clear D. CDR3 in DNA: TGTGCCAGCAGCGGTTCCCGGGCGAACTATGGCTACACCTTC. This translates into CASSGSRANYGYTF.